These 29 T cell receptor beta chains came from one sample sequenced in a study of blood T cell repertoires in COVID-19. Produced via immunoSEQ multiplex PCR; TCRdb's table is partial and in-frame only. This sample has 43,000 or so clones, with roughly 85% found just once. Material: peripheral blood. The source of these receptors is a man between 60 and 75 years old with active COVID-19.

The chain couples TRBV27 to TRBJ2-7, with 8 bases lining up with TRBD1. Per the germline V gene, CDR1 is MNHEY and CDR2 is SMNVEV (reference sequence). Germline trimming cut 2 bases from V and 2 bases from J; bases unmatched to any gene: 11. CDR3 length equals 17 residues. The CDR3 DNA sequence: TGTGCCAGCAGTTTAATCCCGGACTGGACAGGGCCCTACGAGCAGTACTTC. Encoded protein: CASSLIPDWTGPYEQYF.

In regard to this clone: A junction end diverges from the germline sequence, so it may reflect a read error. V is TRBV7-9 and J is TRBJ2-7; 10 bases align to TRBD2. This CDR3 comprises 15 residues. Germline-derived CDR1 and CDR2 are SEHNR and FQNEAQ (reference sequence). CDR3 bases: TGTGCCAGCAGCCCGGGGCTAGCGGGAGCCTCTATTGGGAACTTC. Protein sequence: CASSPGLAGASIGNF. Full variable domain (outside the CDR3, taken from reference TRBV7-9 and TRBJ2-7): DTGVSQNPRHKITKRGQNVTFRCDPISEHNRLYWYRQTLGQGPEFLTYFQNEAQLEKSRLLSDRFSAERPKGSFSTLEIQRTEQGDSAMYLCASSPGLAGASIGNFGPGTRLTVT.

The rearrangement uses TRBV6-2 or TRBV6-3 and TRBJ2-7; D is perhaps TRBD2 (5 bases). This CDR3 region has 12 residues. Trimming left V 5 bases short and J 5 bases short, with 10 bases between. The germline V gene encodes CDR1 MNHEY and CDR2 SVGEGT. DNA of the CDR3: TGTGCCAGCAGTAGAGGGCCCCACGAGCAGTACTTC. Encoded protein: CASSRGPHEQYF.

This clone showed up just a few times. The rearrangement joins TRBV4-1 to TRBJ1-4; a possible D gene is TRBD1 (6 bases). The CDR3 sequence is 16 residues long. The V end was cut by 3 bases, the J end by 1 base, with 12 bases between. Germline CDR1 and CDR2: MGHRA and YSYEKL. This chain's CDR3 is CASSHSGHQTNEKLFF. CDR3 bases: TGCGCCAGCAGCCATTCGGGACACCAAACTAATGAAAAACTGTTTTTT.

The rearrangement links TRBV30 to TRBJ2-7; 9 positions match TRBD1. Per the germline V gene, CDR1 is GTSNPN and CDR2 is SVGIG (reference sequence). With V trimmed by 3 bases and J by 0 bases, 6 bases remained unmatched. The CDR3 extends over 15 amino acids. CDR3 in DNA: TGTGCCTGGAGGGGGACAGGGAAGAACTCCTACGAGCAGTACTTC. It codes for CAWRGTGKNSYEQYF. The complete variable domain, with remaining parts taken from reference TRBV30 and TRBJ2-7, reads SQTIHQWPATLVQPVGSPLSLECTVEGTSNPNLYWYRQAAGRGLQLLFYSVGIGQISSEVPQNLSASRPQDRQFILSSKKLLLSDSGFYLCAWRGTGKNSYEQYFGPGTRLTVT.

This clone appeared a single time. This CDR3 reads CASSLNRGLGNSPLHF. CDR3 nucleotide sequence: TGTGCCAGCAGCTTGAATAGGGGGCTTGGTAATTCACCCCTCCACTTT. The gene calls are TRBV7-9 and TRBJ1-6; 7 bases match TRBD1. This CDR3 comprises 16 residues. Germline CDR1 SEHNR, CDR2 FQNEAQ (reference sequence). The V and J ends lost 3 bases and 6 bases, in that order; junction bases with no gene match: 8. Supplemented by reference TRBV7-9 and TRBJ1-6, the full variable domain reads DTGVSQNPRHKITKRGQNVTFRCDPISEHNRLYWYRQTLGQGPEFLTYFQNEAQLEKSRLLSDRFSAERPKGSFSTLEIQRTEQGDSAMYLCASSLNRGLGNSPLHFGNGTRLTVT.

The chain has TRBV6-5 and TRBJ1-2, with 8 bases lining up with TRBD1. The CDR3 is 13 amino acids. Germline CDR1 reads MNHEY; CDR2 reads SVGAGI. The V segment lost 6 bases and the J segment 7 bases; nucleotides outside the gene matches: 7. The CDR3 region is CASRLGQALGYTF. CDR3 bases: TGTGCCAGCAGGCTGGGACAGGCCCTTGGCTACACCTTC.

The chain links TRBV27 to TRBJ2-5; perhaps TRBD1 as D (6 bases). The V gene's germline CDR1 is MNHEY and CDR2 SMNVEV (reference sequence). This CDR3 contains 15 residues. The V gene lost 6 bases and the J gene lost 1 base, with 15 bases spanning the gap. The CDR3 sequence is CASRRGTVSQETQYF. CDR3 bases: TGTGCCAGCAGAAGGGGGACCGTATCCCAAGAGACCCAGTACTTC.

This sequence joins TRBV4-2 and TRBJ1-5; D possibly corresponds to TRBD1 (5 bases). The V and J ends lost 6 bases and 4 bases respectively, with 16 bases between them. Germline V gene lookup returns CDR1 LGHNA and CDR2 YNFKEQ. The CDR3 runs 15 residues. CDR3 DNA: TGTGCCAGCAGTCTGGACACCTTTAGTAATCAGCCCCAGCATTTT. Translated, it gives CASSLDTFSNQPQHF.

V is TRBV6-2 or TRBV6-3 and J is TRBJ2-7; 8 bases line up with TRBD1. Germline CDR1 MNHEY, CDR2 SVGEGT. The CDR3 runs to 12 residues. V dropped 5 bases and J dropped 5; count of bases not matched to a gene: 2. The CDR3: CASSRTGHEQYF. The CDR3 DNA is TGTGCCAGCAGTCGGACAGGGCACGAGCAGTACTTC.

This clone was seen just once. For the CDR3, the DNA is TGCGCCAGCAGCTTGGATACGGTGAACACTGAAGCTTTCTTT. Amino acid sequence: CASSLDTVNTEAFF. V is TRBV5-1 and J is TRBJ1-1; D gene ambiguous. Between the trimmed V and J ends, which lost 0 bases and 0 bases, there was a span of 6 bases. This CDR3 has 14 residues. Germline CDR1 reads SGHRS; CDR2 reads YFSETQ.

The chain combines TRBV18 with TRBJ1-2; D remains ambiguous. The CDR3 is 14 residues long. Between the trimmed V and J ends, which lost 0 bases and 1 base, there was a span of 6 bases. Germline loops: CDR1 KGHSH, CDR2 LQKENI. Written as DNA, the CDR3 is TGTGCCAGCTCACCACCCGTAGATAACTATGGCTACACCTTC. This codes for CASSPPVDNYGYTF.

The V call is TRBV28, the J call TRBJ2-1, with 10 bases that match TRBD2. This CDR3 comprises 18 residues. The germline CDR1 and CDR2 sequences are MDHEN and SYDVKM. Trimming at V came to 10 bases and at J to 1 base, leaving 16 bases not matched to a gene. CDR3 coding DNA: TGTGCCACCCTGAATACAAACGGACTAGCGGTATCCTACAATGAGCAGTTCTTC. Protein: CATLNTNGLAVSYNEQFF.

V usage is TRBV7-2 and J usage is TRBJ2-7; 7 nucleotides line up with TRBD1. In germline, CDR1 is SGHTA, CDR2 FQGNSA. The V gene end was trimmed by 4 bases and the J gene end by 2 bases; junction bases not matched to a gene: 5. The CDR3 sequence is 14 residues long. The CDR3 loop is CASSSSQGPYEQYF. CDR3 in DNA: TGTGCCAGCAGCTCGTCACAGGGGCCCTACGAGCAGTACTTC.

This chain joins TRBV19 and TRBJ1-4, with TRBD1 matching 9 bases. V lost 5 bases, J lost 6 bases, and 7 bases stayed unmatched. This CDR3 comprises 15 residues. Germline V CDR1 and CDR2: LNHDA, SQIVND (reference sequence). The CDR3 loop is CASSPLTGGDEKLFF. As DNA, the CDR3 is TGTGCCAGTAGTCCCTTAACAGGGGGCGATGAAAAACTGTTTTTT.

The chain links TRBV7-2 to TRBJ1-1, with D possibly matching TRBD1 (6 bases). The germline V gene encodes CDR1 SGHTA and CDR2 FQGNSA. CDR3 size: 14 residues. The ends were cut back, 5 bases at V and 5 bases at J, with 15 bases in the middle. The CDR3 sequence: CASSLVRGVTEAFF. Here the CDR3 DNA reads TGTGCCAGCAGCCTCGTCAGGGGTGTGACTGAAGCTTTCTTT.

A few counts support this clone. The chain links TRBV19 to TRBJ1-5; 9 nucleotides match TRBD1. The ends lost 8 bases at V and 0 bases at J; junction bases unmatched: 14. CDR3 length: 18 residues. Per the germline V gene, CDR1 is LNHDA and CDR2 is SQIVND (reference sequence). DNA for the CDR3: TGTGCCAGTGAATTGAGACAGGGGGTAGGGGGTAGCAATCAGCCCCAGCATTTT. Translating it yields CASELRQGVGGSNQPQHF.

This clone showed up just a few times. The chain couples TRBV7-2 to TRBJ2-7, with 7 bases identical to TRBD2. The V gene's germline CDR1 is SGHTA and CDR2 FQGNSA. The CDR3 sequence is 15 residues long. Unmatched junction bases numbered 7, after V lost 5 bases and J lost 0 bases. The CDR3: CASSRNPSGSYEQYF. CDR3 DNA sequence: TGTGCCAGCAGCCGTAACCCTAGCGGCTCCTACGAGCAGTACTTC.

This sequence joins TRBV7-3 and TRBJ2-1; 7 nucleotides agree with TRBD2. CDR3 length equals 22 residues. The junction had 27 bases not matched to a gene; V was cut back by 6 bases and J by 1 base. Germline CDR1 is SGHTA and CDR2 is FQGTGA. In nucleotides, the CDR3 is TGTGCCAGCAGTTCCCGGAACTTCAGCGGGGCGCCCCCCATTTGGTCCTACAATGAGCAGTTCTTC. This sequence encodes CASSSRNFSGAPPIWSYNEQFF.

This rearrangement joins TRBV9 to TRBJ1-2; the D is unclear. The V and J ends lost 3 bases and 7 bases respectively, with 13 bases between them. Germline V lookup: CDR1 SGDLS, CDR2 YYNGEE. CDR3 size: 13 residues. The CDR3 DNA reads TGTGCCAGCAGCGCCCCCCCCCGGGGTGGCTACACCTTC. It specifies CASSAPPRGGYTF.

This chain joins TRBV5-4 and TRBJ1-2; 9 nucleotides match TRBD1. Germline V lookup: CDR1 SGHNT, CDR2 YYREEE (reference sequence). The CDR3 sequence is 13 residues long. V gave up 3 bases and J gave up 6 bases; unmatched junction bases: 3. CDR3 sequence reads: CASSYDRGDGYTF. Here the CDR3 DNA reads TGTGCCAGCAGCTACGACAGGGGGGATGGCTACACCTTC. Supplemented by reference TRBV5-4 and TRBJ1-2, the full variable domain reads ETGVTQSPTHLIKTRGQQVTLRCSSQSGHNTVSWYQQALGQGPQFIFQYYREEENGRGNFPPRFSGLQFPNYSSELNVNALELDDSALYLCASSYDRGDGYTFGSGTRLTVV.

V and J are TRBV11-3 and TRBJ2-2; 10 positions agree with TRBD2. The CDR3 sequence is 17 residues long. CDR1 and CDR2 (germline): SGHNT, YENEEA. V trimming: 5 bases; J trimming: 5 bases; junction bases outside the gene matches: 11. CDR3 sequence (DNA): TGTGCCAGCAGCAAGGTAGCGGGAGGCCTGGGTACCGGGGAGCTGTTTTTT. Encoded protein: CASSKVAGGLGTGELFF.

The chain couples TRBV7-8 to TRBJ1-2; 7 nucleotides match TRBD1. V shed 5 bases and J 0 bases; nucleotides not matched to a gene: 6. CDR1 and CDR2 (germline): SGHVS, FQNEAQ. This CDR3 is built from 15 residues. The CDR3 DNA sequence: TGTGCCAGCAGCCGCGACAGGGACTCTAACTATGGCTACACCTTC. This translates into CASSRDRDSNYGYTF.

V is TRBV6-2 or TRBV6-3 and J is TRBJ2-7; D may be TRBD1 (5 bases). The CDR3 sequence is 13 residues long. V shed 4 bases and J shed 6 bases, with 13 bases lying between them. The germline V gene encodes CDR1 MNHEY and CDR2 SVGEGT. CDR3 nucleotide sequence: TGTGCCAGCAGTTGGGCAGGGAACCCCGAGCAGTACTTC. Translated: CASSWAGNPEQYF.

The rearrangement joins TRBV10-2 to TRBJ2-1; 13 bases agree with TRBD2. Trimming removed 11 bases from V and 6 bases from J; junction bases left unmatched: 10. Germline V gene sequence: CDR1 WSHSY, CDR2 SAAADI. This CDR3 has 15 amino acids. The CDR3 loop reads CAGSAGTSGVNEQFF. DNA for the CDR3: TGCGCCGGTTCCGCCGGGACTAGCGGGGTCAATGAGCAGTTCTTC.

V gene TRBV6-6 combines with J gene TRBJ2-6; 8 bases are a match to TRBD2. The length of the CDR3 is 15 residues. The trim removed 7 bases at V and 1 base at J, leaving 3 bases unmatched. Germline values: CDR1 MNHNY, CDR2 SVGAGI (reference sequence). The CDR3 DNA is TGTGCCAGCATTAGCGGGGAATCTGGGGCCAACGTCCTGACTTTC. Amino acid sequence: CASISGESGANVLTF.

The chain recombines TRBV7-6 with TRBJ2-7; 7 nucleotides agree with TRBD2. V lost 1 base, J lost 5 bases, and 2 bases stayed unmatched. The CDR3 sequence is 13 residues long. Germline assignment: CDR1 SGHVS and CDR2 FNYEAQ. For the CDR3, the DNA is TGTGCCAGCAGCTTAGGCGGGAGCAACGAGCAGTACTTC. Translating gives CASSLGGSNEQYF. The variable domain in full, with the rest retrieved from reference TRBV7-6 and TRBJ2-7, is GAGVSQSPRYKVTKRGQDVALRCDPISGHVSLYWYRQALGQGPEFLTYFNYEAQQDKSGLPNDRFSAERPEGSISTLTIQRTEQRDSAMYRCASSLGGSNEQYFGPGTRLTVT.

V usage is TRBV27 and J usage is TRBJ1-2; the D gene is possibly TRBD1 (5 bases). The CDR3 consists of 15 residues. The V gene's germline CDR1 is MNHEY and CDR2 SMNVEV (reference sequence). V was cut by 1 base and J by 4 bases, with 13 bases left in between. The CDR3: CASSLFPGQGYGYTF. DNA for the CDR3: TGTGCCAGCAGTTTATTTCCAGGGCAAGGCTATGGCTACACCTTC.

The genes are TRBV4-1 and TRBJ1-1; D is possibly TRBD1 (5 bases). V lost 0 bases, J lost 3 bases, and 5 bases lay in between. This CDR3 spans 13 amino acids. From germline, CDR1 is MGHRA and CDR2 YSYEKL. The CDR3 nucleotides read TGCGCCAGCAGCCAAGAGACAGACACTGAAGCTTTCTTT. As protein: CASSQETDTEAFF.